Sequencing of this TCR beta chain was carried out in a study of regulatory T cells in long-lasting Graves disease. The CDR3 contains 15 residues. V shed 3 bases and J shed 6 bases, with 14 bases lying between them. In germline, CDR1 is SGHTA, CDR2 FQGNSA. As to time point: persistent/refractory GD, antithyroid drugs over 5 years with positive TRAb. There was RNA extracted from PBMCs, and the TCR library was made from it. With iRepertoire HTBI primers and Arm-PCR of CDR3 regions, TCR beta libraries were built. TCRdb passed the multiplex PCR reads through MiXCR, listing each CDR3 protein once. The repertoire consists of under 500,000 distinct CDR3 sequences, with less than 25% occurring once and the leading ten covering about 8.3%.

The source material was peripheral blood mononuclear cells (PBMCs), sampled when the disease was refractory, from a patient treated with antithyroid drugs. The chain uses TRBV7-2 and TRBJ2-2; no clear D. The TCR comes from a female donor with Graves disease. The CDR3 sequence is CASSFSKGSAGELFF. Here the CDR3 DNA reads TGTGCCAGCAGCTTTTCAAAGGGATCCGCCGGGGAGCTGTTTTTT.